These T cell receptor beta chains were read from a single sample in a study of blood T cell repertoires in COVID-19. The method was immunoSEQ multiplex PCR; TCRdb's version includes in-frame clones alone and lacks a portion of them. The sample holds just under 350,000 clones; more than 75% are singletons and the top ten take roughly 3.3%. The specimen sequenced was peripheral blood. The receptors were sampled from a woman younger than 35 who had recovered from COVID-19. Both conserved end residues are part of each CDR3. Fields, in order: J gene, D gene, V gene, clone size, CDR3 DNA, CDR3 protein. A D gene is named only where the DNA matches it firmly. Clone size is stated in some rows and not others, as once, few, many or a class when expanded.

j_gene: TRBJ2-5
d_gene: TRBD2
v_gene: TRBV5-4
abundance: NA
CDR3nt: TGTGCCAGCAGTCGGGACAGCGGCTCGACTAGCGGGAGGATGGAGACCCAGTACTTC
CDR3aa: CASSRDSGSTSGRMETQYF

j_gene: TRBJ1-1
d_gene: NA
v_gene: TRBV12-3/TRBV12-4
abundance: NA
CDR3nt: TGTGCCAGCAGCTTTCACACTGAAGCTTTCTTT
CDR3aa: CASSFHTEAFF

j_gene: TRBJ1-2
d_gene: NA
v_gene: TRBV10-2
abundance: NA
CDR3nt: TGCGCCAGCAGTGAAGGCGTCGGGGATGGCTACACCTTC
CDR3aa: CASSEGVGDGYTF

j_gene: TRBJ2-3
d_gene: TRBD1
v_gene: TRBV10-3
abundance: NA
CDR3nt: TGTGCCATCAGTGAGGGACAGGGGATCGCAGATACGCAGTATTTT
CDR3aa: CAISEGQGIADTQYF

j_gene: TRBJ2-3
d_gene: NA
v_gene: TRBV19
abundance: NA
CDR3nt: TGTGCCAGTAGTAGGGGGGTTGGGAGCGGGAGCACAGATACGCAGTATTTT
CDR3aa: CASSRGVGSGSTDTQYF

j_gene: TRBJ1-2
d_gene: TRBD1
v_gene: TRBV7-9
abundance: once
CDR3nt: TGTGCCAGCAGCCAGTCCATCAGGGGGAACTATGGCTACACCTTC
CDR3aa: CASSQSIRGNYGYTF

j_gene: TRBJ2-3
d_gene: NA
v_gene: TRBV29-1
abundance: NA
CDR3nt: TGCAGCGCCCGTGCGGGACGGACAGATACGCAGTATTTT
CDR3aa: CSARAGRTDTQYF

j_gene: TRBJ1-5
d_gene: TRBD1
v_gene: TRBV10-3
abundance: NA
CDR3nt: TGTGCCATCAGTAAGGGACAGGGGAATAGCAATCAGCCCCAGCATTTT
CDR3aa: CAISKGQGNSNQPQHF

j_gene: TRBJ2-2
d_gene: TRBD2
v_gene: TRBV6-5
abundance: NA
CDR3nt: TGTGCCAGCAGTTACGCGGGAGCCAACACCGGGGAGCTGTTTTTT
CDR3aa: CASSYAGANTGELFF

j_gene: TRBJ1-1
d_gene: TRBD1
v_gene: TRBV5-4
abundance: NA
CDR3nt: TGTGCCAGCAGCTTGATGGACAGGTCCCTATTCGCTTTCTTT
CDR3aa: CASSLMDRSLFAFF

j_gene: TRBJ2-1
d_gene: TRBD1
v_gene: TRBV7-9
abundance: NA
CDR3nt: TGTGCCAGCACCTCCGGGACAGGGAAGTACAATGAGCAGTTCTTC
CDR3aa: CASTSGTGKYNEQFF